Listed below are T cell receptor beta chains from one sample, sequenced in a study of somatic mutations in cytotoxic T cells in rheumatoid arthritis. Some clones are missing from TCRdb's copy, which holds only in-frame ones; the method was immunoSEQ multiplex PCR. The data show several thousand clones, 77% seen once. The material sequenced was CD8+ T cells sorted from blood, taken at a follow-up visit. Source of these receptors: a woman in her 70s with rheumatoid arthritis. The CDR3 runs from the conserved cysteine through the conserved F or W. Fields, in order: D gene, V gene, clone size, J gene, CDR3 DNA, CDR3 protein. A D gene is named only where the DNA matches it firmly. Some rows mark clone size as missing; the rest say once, few, many or name a class of expanded clone.

d_call: TRBD1
v_call: TRBV7-8
clone_size: .
j_call: TRBJ2-7
cdr3_nt: TGTGCCAGCAGAAGGGGGTCGGGACAGGGCCACGAGCAGTACTTC
cdr3_aa: CASRRGSGQGHEQYF

d_call: TRBD2
v_call: TRBV13
clone_size: .
j_call: TRBJ2-5
cdr3_nt: TGTGCCAGCAGCTTAGGAGCGGGGGAAGAGACCCAGTACTTC
cdr3_aa: CASSLGAGEETQYF

d_call: TRBD1
v_call: TRBV4-1
clone_size: .
j_call: TRBJ2-5
cdr3_nt: TGCGCCAGCAGCCAATCGACAGGGCTGTCAAGTTTCGCCCAGTACTTC
cdr3_aa: CASSQSTGLSSFAQYF

d_call: TRBD1
v_call: TRBV27
clone_size: .
j_call: TRBJ2-1
cdr3_nt: TGTGCCAGCAGTTACAGGGGTGTGGAGCAGTTCTTC
cdr3_aa: CASSYRGVEQFF

d_call: .
v_call: TRBV2
clone_size: .
j_call: TRBJ1-2
cdr3_nt: TGTGCCAGCAGTGAACCAAGAAACTATGGCTACACCTTC
cdr3_aa: CASSEPRNYGYTF

d_call: TRBD1
v_call: TRBV19
clone_size: few
j_call: TRBJ2-7
cdr3_nt: TGTGCCAGTAGTATCGGGACAGCGGTCTACGAGCAGTACTTC
cdr3_aa: CASSIGTAVYEQYF

d_call: .
v_call: TRBV10-2
clone_size: .
j_call: TRBJ2-6
cdr3_nt: TGCGCCAGCAGGACCTCTGGGGCCAACGTCCTGACTTTC
cdr3_aa: CASRTSGANVLTF

d_call: TRBD1
v_call: TRBV27
clone_size: .
j_call: TRBJ1-1
cdr3_nt: TGTGCCAGCAGTTGGACAGGGGGGACCACTGAAGCTTTCTTT
cdr3_aa: CASSWTGGTTEAFF

d_call: .
v_call: TRBV29-1
clone_size: .
j_call: TRBJ1-1
cdr3_nt: TGCAGCGTTGAAGATCTCGGGGGTAGGGACACTGAAGCTTTCTTT
cdr3_aa: CSVEDLGGRDTEAFF

d_call: TRBD2
v_call: TRBV4-1
clone_size: .
j_call: TRBJ2-5
cdr3_nt: TGCGCCAGCAGTGGGGGGGGGACCCAGTACTTC
cdr3_aa: CASSGGGTQYF

d_call: .
v_call: TRBV6-1
clone_size: once
j_call: TRBJ1-4
cdr3_nt: TGTGCCAGCAGTGAAACTCCAGGGTTCGGAGAAAAACTGTTTTTT
cdr3_aa: CASSETPGFGEKLFF

d_call: TRBD2
v_call: TRBV5-4
clone_size: .
j_call: TRBJ2-7
cdr3_nt: TGTGCCAGCAGATCGGGACTAGCGGGAGTCTTCACCTACGAGCAGTACTTC
cdr3_aa: CASRSGLAGVFTYEQYF

d_call: .
v_call: TRBV7-7
clone_size: .
j_call: TRBJ2-2
cdr3_nt: TGTGCTAGCAGCTCTGGAGGGCCTAGGACCGGGGAGCTGTTTTTT
cdr3_aa: CASSSGGPRTGELFF

d_call: TRBD1
v_call: TRBV19
clone_size: .
j_call: TRBJ1-2
cdr3_nt: TGTGCCAGTAGTATAGGAACAGGGGGCTGGGGTGATGGCTACACCTTC
cdr3_aa: CASSIGTGGWGDGYTF

d_call: TRBD2
v_call: TRBV9
clone_size: .
j_call: TRBJ2-7
cdr3_nt: TGTGCCAGCAGCGCCTCCCAGGGACTACCCTACGAGCAGTACTTC
cdr3_aa: CASSASQGLPYEQYF

d_call: TRBD1
v_call: TRBV5-6
clone_size: .
j_call: TRBJ2-5
cdr3_nt: TGTGCCAGCAGCTTCGACAGGGGTGTCCAAGAGACCCAGTACTTC
cdr3_aa: CASSFDRGVQETQYF

d_call: .
v_call: TRBV6-4
clone_size: .
j_call: TRBJ2-1
cdr3_nt: TGTGCCAGCAGTGAACGGAATCAAAATGAGCAGTTCTTC
cdr3_aa: CASSERNQNEQFF

d_call: TRBD1
v_call: TRBV13
clone_size: .
j_call: TRBJ2-1
cdr3_nt: TGTGCCAGCAGCTTCGGGACAGGGTGGAATGAGCAGTTCTTC
cdr3_aa: CASSFGTGWNEQFF

d_call: .
v_call: TRBV7-8
clone_size: .
j_call: TRBJ2-5
cdr3_nt: TGTGCCAGCAGCCCTAAGACAGGGACTCGGGAGACCCAGTACTTC
cdr3_aa: CASSPKTGTRETQYF

d_call: TRBD2
v_call: TRBV5-4
clone_size: once
j_call: TRBJ2-7
cdr3_nt: TGTGCCAGCAGCAGATACGGGACTACCTACGAGCAGTACTTC
cdr3_aa: CASSRYGTTYEQYF

d_call: TRBD2
v_call: TRBV27
clone_size: .
j_call: TRBJ2-5
cdr3_nt: TGTGCCAGCAGTTCCGTCGGACTAGCGCATTTACAAGAGACCCAGTACTTC
cdr3_aa: CASSSVGLAHLQETQYF

d_call: .
v_call: TRBV5-1
clone_size: .
j_call: TRBJ2-2
cdr3_nt: TGCGCCAGCAGCCCCGATGCGGGGTACACCGGGGAGCTGTTTTTT
cdr3_aa: CASSPDAGYTGELFF

d_call: .
v_call: TRBV25-1
clone_size: few
j_call: TRBJ2-2
cdr3_nt: TGTGCCAGCAGTGTGGAGGAGACGACCGGGGAGCTGTTTTTT
cdr3_aa: CASSVEETTGELFF

d_call: .
v_call: TRBV5-4
clone_size: .
j_call: TRBJ2-1
cdr3_nt: TGTGCTACACAGGGCAATGAGCAGTTCTTC
cdr3_aa: CATQGNEQFF

d_call: TRBD2
v_call: TRBV11-3
clone_size: .
j_call: TRBJ2-1
cdr3_nt: TGTGCCAGCAGCTCACAGCGGGAGGGCCGCTTTGAGCAGTTCTTC
cdr3_aa: CASSSQREGRFEQFF

d_call: .
v_call: TRBV7-9
clone_size: large
j_call: TRBJ1-1
cdr3_nt: TGTGCCAGCAGCCCCCCTGGGTGGGAAGCTTTCTTT
cdr3_aa: CASSPPGWEAFF

d_call: .
v_call: TRBV6-1
clone_size: .
j_call: TRBJ2-1
cdr3_nt: TGTGCCAGCAGTGAAGGTCGTTGGTGGGAGAGCAGGAACAATGAGCAGTTCTTC
cdr3_aa: CASSEGRWWESRNNEQFF

d_call: TRBD2
v_call: TRBV5-6
clone_size: .
j_call: TRBJ2-1
cdr3_nt: TGTGCCAGCACCCGGGGGACTAGCGGCTACAATGAGCAGTTCTTC
cdr3_aa: CASTRGTSGYNEQFF

d_call: .
v_call: TRBV6-6
clone_size: few
j_call: TRBJ2-2
cdr3_nt: TGTGCCAGCAGTCTCATAGCGGAAGGGGAGCTGTTTTTT
cdr3_aa: CASSLIAEGELFF

d_call: .
v_call: TRBV19
clone_size: .
j_call: TRBJ1-2
cdr3_nt: TGTGCCAGTAGTATAAATGGCAGGAGCCCCTACTATGGCTACACCTTC
cdr3_aa: CASSINGRSPYYGYTF

d_call: TRBD2
v_call: TRBV11-3
clone_size: .
j_call: TRBJ2-1
cdr3_nt: TGTGCCAGCAAATCGGTGGGAGGGCCATACAATGAGCAGTTCTTC
cdr3_aa: CASKSVGGPYNEQFF

d_call: .
v_call: TRBV25-1
clone_size: .
j_call: TRBJ1-1
cdr3_nt: TGTGCCAGCGGTCACCAAGGGGGAAACACTGAAGCTTTCTTT
cdr3_aa: CASGHQGGNTEAFF

d_call: .
v_call: TRBV7-9
clone_size: .
j_call: TRBJ2-1
cdr3_nt: TGTGCCAGCAGCTCAGGCCTTGAGCAGTTCTTC
cdr3_aa: CASSSGLEQFF

d_call: .
v_call: TRBV5-1
clone_size: .
j_call: TRBJ2-2
cdr3_nt: TGCGCCAGCAGCTCGACCCGGGGGCACACCGGGGAGCTGTTTTTT
cdr3_aa: CASSSTRGHTGELFF

d_call: .
v_call: TRBV27
clone_size: .
j_call: TRBJ2-7
cdr3_nt: TGTGCCAGCAGTTTCAGACATCATACGCTTTACGAGCAGTACTTC
cdr3_aa: CASSFRHHTLYEQYF

d_call: .
v_call: TRBV15
clone_size: .
j_call: TRBJ2-2
cdr3_nt: TGTGCCACCAGCAGTCCAACGGACGGGGCCACCGGGGAGCTGTTTTTT
cdr3_aa: CATSSPTDGATGELFF

d_call: .
v_call: TRBV19
clone_size: once
j_call: TRBJ2-7
cdr3_nt: TGTGCCAGTAGTATATTAGGGGGGAACTCCTACGAGCAGTACTTC
cdr3_aa: CASSILGGNSYEQYF

d_call: .
v_call: TRBV11-2
clone_size: .
j_call: TRBJ1-2
cdr3_nt: TGTGCCAGCAGCTTAGTCATCGCTAACTATGGCTACACCTTC
cdr3_aa: CASSLVIANYGYTF

d_call: TRBD2
v_call: TRBV6-4
clone_size: .
j_call: TRBJ2-3
cdr3_nt: TGTGCCAGCAGTGCTAGCGGGAGCACAGATACGCAGTATTTT
cdr3_aa: CASSASGSTDTQYF

d_call: .
v_call: TRBV7-8
clone_size: .
j_call: TRBJ2-4
cdr3_nt: TGTGCCAGCAGCTCGGGAGTGAAAAACATTCAGTACTTC
cdr3_aa: CASSSGVKNIQYF

d_call: TRBD1
v_call: TRBV9
clone_size: .
j_call: TRBJ2-7
cdr3_nt: TGTGCCAGCAGCGCAGGGGACAGACATGTCACCGAGCAGTACTTC
cdr3_aa: CASSAGDRHVTEQYF

d_call: TRBD1
v_call: TRBV27
clone_size: few
j_call: TRBJ1-2
cdr3_nt: TGTGCCAGCAGTTTAAAGCAGGGGGCTCTGAATGGCTACACCTTC
cdr3_aa: CASSLKQGALNGYTF

d_call: .
v_call: TRBV28
clone_size: .
j_call: TRBJ1-4
cdr3_nt: TGTGCCAGCAACGGGGCCGCGAGAAAGGATGAAAAACTGTTTTTT
cdr3_aa: CASNGAARKDEKLFF

d_call: TRBD1
v_call: TRBV5-1
clone_size: .
j_call: TRBJ1-3
cdr3_nt: TGCGCCAGCAGCTACAGGGGTGGAAACGCCATATATTTT
cdr3_aa: CASSYRGGNAIYF

d_call: TRBD2
v_call: TRBV4-1
clone_size: .
j_call: TRBJ2-1
cdr3_nt: TGCGCCAGCAGCCAAAGGCGGGAGAGCGGGAACAATGAGCAGTTCTTC
cdr3_aa: CASSQRRESGNNEQFF

d_call: .
v_call: TRBV27
clone_size: .
j_call: TRBJ2-3
cdr3_nt: TGTGCCAGCAGTTTAGGACCAACCCTGGATACGCAGTATTTT
cdr3_aa: CASSLGPTLDTQYF

d_call: .
v_call: TRBV28
clone_size: .
j_call: TRBJ1-5
cdr3_nt: TGTGCCAGCAGTTTAGGCAGGGGCCCTAATCAGCCCCAGCATTTT
cdr3_aa: CASSLGRGPNQPQHF

d_call: .
v_call: TRBV14
clone_size: .
j_call: TRBJ2-1
cdr3_nt: TGTGCCAGCAGCCCTAACAGCATGGCAGGCTTTGTACAGCAGTTCTTC
cdr3_aa: CASSPNSMAGFVQQFF

d_call: .
v_call: TRBV2
clone_size: .
j_call: TRBJ2-2
cdr3_nt: TGTGCCAGCAGTGACCCTCAGGCAGGGTGGTTGACCGGGGAGCTGTTTTTT
cdr3_aa: CASSDPQAGWLTGELFF

d_call: .
v_call: TRBV25-1
clone_size: .
j_call: TRBJ2-3
cdr3_nt: TGTGCCAGCAGCAACGATTACACAGATACGCAGTATTTT
cdr3_aa: CASSNDYTDTQYF

d_call: .
v_call: TRBV7-9
clone_size: .
j_call: TRBJ1-6
cdr3_nt: TGTGCCAGCAGCGGAACGAGCTCCTATAATTCACCCCTCCACTTT
cdr3_aa: CASSGTSSYNSPLHF

d_call: TRBD1
v_call: TRBV27
clone_size: .
j_call: TRBJ1-5
cdr3_nt: TGTGCCAGCAGTTTAGGGCACGTTGGAGGGGGCTGGAATCAGCCCCAGCATTTT
cdr3_aa: CASSLGHVGGGWNQPQHF

d_call: .
v_call: TRBV4-2
clone_size: .
j_call: TRBJ1-1
cdr3_nt: TGTGCCAGCAGCCATCCCCGAGACGGGAACACTGAAGCTTTCTTT
cdr3_aa: CASSHPRDGNTEAFF